This T cell receptor beta chain emerged from a study of blood T cell repertoires in COVID-19. Across the study: From T cells, B-cell-depleted T cells, or PBMCs came the material, which was cDNA or gDNA.

Authors' data handling: Estimation of nucleated cell counts was performed using reference gene primer amplification. Assay: immunoSEQ multiplex PCR; the TCRdb copy retains only in-frame clones and omits some. Clone size and the V and J calls come from that table; the DNA yielded D and trimming. The top ten hold 3.2% of the sample, which has roughly 21,000 clones, around 82% seen once. With 5 bases clipped from V and 0 bases from J, the junction kept 2 bases outside the gene matches. Germline CDR1 MDHEN, CDR2 SYDVKM. The length of the CDR3 is 15 residues. This chain connects TRBV28 to TRBJ2-3; 10 bases agree with TRBD1. This receptor was identified in a man in his forties with acute or convalescent COVID-19. The sequencing input was peripheral blood. The CDR3 region has the DNA TGTGCCAGCAGTCTGGACAGGGGGAGCACAGATACGCAGTATTTT. Protein: CASSLDRGSTDTQYF.